This is a list of T cell receptor beta chains from one sample in a study of T cell responses to AZD1222 COVID-19 vaccine. TCRdb's table, derived via immunoSEQ multiplex PCR, lists solely in-frame clones and lacks some. The sample yields around 120,000 clones, about 91% seen once. Sequences were derived from peripheral blood, sampled on day 0 of AZD1222 vaccination. The receptors were sampled from an adult in good health. The CDR3 runs from the conserved cysteine through the conserved F or W. A D gene is named only where the DNA matches it firmly. Rows may omit the clone size; those that give it use once, few, many or a size class.

TRBJ2-3,TRBD2,.,TRBV19,TGTGCCAGTAGTGTTAGCGGGAGGGTTGACGCAGATACGCAGTATTTT,CASSVSGRVDADTQYF
TRBJ1-5,.,.,TRBV19,TGTGCCAGTAGTACCCAGGCAGCTAACAATCAGCCCCAGCATTTT,CASSTQAANNQPQHF
TRBJ2-3,TRBD2,.,TRBV7-9,TGTGCCAGCAGCCCCACTAGCGGTAGCACAGATACGCAGTATTTT,CASSPTSGSTDTQYF
TRBJ2-7,.,.,TRBV5-1,TGCGCCAGCAGCATTGACAGGAGCTCCTACGAGCAGTACTTC,CASSIDRSSYEQYF
TRBJ2-1,TRBD2,once,TRBV5-6,TGTGCCAGCAGCTTGGACCCCCAAAGCGGGAGAAGGCAGTTCTTC,CASSLDPQSGRRQFF
TRBJ2-1,TRBD2,.,TRBV7-6,TGTGCCAGCAGCATAGGACTAGCGGGTTTATCCTACAATGAGCAGTTCTTC,CASSIGLAGLSYNEQFF
TRBJ2-3,.,.,TRBV5-8,TGTGCCAGCAGCTTGCGTCACAGGATAAACCCCAACTATAACACAGATACGCAGTATTTT,CASSLRHRINPNYNTDTQYF
TRBJ1-1,TRBD1,.,TRBV2,TGTGCCAGCAGAGAACAGGGGGCGAACACTGAAGCTTTCTTT,CASREQGANTEAFF
TRBJ2-7,.,.,TRBV10-1,TGCGCCAGCAGTACCGGCGGAGGGGGCTACGAGCAGTACTTC,CASSTGGGGYEQYF
TRBJ2-5,.,.,TRBV20-1,TGCAGTGCAGGTCAAGAGACCCAGTACTTC,CSAGQETQYF
TRBJ1-1,TRBD1,.,TRBV5-1,TGCGCCAGCAGCTCTATGACAGGGGCCACTGAAGCTTTCTTT,CASSSMTGATEAFF
TRBJ2-1,TRBD2,once,TRBV6-5,TGTGCCAGCAGTTTGAGCGGGAATACGAATGAGCAGTTCTTC,CASSLSGNTNEQFF
TRBJ1-5,.,.,TRBV6-1,TGTGCCAGCAGTGAAAGGGTAGTTGCAAATCAGCCCCAGCATTTT,CASSERVVANQPQHF
TRBJ2-7,.,once,TRBV10-2,TGCGCCAGCAGAGGGGGTAGTAGAAAGGGGTACGAGCAGTACTTC,CASRGGSRKGYEQYF
TRBJ1-5,.,.,TRBV29-1,TGCAGCGCTGGGGACATTCACCAGCCCCAGCATTTT,CSAGDIHQPQHF
TRBJ1-6,.,.,TRBV27,TGTGCCAGCAAGGTGGGGAGCTCCTATAATTCACCCCTCCACTTT,CASKVGSSYNSPLHF
TRBJ2-1,.,.,TRBV10-3,TGTGCCATCAGTCCAAGGGGGACTGGAGGTGGCAATGAGCAGTTCTTC,CAISPRGTGGGNEQFF
TRBJ2-2,TRBD1,.,TRBV24-1,TGTGCCACCAGTGATGAGGCAGGGGGGAACACCGGGGAGCTGTTTTTT,CATSDEAGGNTGELFF